Presented here are 14 T cell receptor beta chains from one specimen sequenced in a study of blood T cell repertoires in COVID-19. Data came from immunoSEQ multiplex PCR; TCRdb stores just in-frame clones and leaves some out. The sample includes about 50,000 clones, around 85% of them seen just once. The material sequenced was peripheral blood. The origin of the receptors is a woman aged 55-75 years with acute or convalescent COVID-19.

With respect to this clone: Other DNA sequences of this sample code for an identical CDR3. This chain links TRBV5-1 with TRBJ1-1, with TRBD1 matching over 8 bases. Germline loops: CDR1 SGHRS, CDR2 YFSETQ. V lost 4 bases and J lost 7; bases outside the gene matches: 3. The CDR3 is 12 residues long. This chain's CDR3 is CASSPGTGEAFF. CDR3 DNA: TGCGCCAGCAGCCCGGGGACAGGTGAAGCTTTCTTT.

The V gene is TRBV5-6, the J gene TRBJ2-7; weak D call: TRBD1 (6 bases). The ends were cut back, 5 bases at V and 5 bases at J, with 14 bases in the middle. CDR3 length: 13 amino acids. Germline V CDR1 and CDR2: SGHDT, YYEEEE. Written as DNA, the CDR3 is TGTGCCAGCAGTTATTCGGACAGCCACGAGCAGTACTTC. It specifies CASSYSDSHEQYF.

This chain links TRBV5-4 with TRBJ2-7; 13 positions agree with TRBD2. J was trimmed by 5 bases and V by 4 bases; bases with no gene match: 6. This CDR3 is 15 amino acids long. The V gene's germline CDR1 is SGHNT and CDR2 YYREEE (reference sequence). The CDR3 sequence is CASSPGTSGINEQYF. The CDR3 nucleotides are TGTGCCAGCAGCCCCGGGACTAGCGGGATTAACGAGCAGTACTTC.

A single count supports this clone. J is TRBJ1-1 and V is TRBV30; TRBD1 agrees at 9 bases. CDR1 is GTSNPN and CDR2 is SVGIG in the germline V gene (reference sequence). The CDR3 has 15 amino acids. J lost 3 bases, V lost 5 bases, and 10 bases had no gene match. The CDR3 sequence is CAWDRGGKTDTEAFF. CDR3 in DNA: TGTGCCTGGGACAGGGGGGGGAAGACGGACACTGAAGCTTTCTTT.

The rearrangement uses TRBV6-6 and TRBJ1-1; possibly TRBD1 for D (6 bases). Trimming stripped 5 bases from V and 3 bases from J, with 7 bases between. The CDR3 runs to 12 residues. Germline lookup yields CDR1 MNHNY and CDR2 SVGAGI (reference sequence). The CDR3 spells CASSRQDTEAFF. The DNA for the CDR3 is TGTGCCAGCAGTCGACAGGACACTGAAGCTTTCTTT.

V is TRBV7-9 and J is TRBJ2-1; TRBD2 aligns across 9 bases. The junction had 15 bases not matched to a gene; V was cut back by 5 bases and J by 1 base. The CDR3 contains 19 residues. Germline V lookup: CDR1 SEHNR, CDR2 FQNEAQ (reference sequence). The CDR3 nucleotides are TGTGCCAGCAGCGGCATGGCTAGCGGGAAGGCCGGATCCTACAATGAGCAGTTCTTC. Translation gives CASSGMASGKAGSYNEQFF.

The chain joins TRBV3-1 (or the pseudogene TRBV3-2) to TRBJ2-7, with TRBD2 matching over 12 bases. V shed 6 bases and J 4 bases; nucleotides not matched to a gene: 4. Germline-derived CDR1 and CDR2 are LGHDT and YNNKEL (reference sequence). This CDR3 comprises 14 residues. The CDR3 nucleotides are TGTGCCAGCAGACTGACTAGCGGGAGTTACGAGCAGTACTTC. Its protein product is CASRLTSGSYEQYF.

The chain recombines TRBV7-9 with TRBJ2-5, with D unclear. Trimming left V 1 base short and J 4 bases short, with 10 bases between. Germline V gene sequence: CDR1 SEHNR, CDR2 FQNEAQ (reference sequence). This CDR3 is 14 amino acids long. CDR3 amino acids: CASSLVTERETQYF. The CDR3 DNA follows: TGTGCCAGCAGCTTAGTCACTGAGAGAGAGACCCAGTACTTC.

This clone was counted a few times. V is TRBV13 and J is TRBJ1-1, with a possible D match to TRBD1 (5 bases). Deletions cut 6 bases from V and 2 bases from J, with 10 bases between. Germline assignment: CDR1 PRHDT and CDR2 FYEKMQ (reference sequence). There are 13 residues in the CDR3. The CDR3 DNA is TGTGCCAGCAGTCCGGACATTAACACTGAAGCTTTCTTT. This translates into CASSPDINTEAFF.

This chain joins TRBV10-1 and TRBJ2-2, with D possibly TRBD1 on 7 matching bases. Per germline, CDR1 WNHNN and CDR2 SYGVQD (reference sequence). Trimming took off 4 bases at V and 6 bases at J, with 21 bases between the two ends. The CDR3 consists of 17 residues. CDR3 bases: TGCGCCAGCAGTGGGCTTCGACAGGGAGGAATCCCCGGGGAGCTGTTTTTT. This gives the protein CASSGLRQGGIPGELFF.

V and J are TRBV6-6 and TRBJ2-7; perhaps TRBD2 as D (6 bases). CDR3 size: 12 residues. Trimming took 2 bases from V and 6 from J, leaving 8 bases between them. Germline V gene sequence: CDR1 MNHNY, CDR2 SVGAGI (reference sequence). In DNA form, the CDR3 reads TGTGCCAGCAGTTACGGGCGGGGCGAGCAGTACTTC. Its translation: CASSYGRGEQYF.

The chain links TRBV7-8 to TRBJ1-1; D is uncertain. The CDR3 has 13 residues. The germline V and J ends were trimmed by 3 bases and 1 base, with 6 bases remaining between them. CDR1 and CDR2 from the germline V gene are SGHVS and FQNEAQ. CDR3 coding DNA: TGTGCCAGCAGCTTCCTGGCGAACACTGAAGCTTTCTTT. Translating gives CASSFLANTEAFF.

This rearrangement joins TRBV7-8 to TRBJ1-3, with unresolved D. The V end was cut by 1 base, the J end by 0 bases, with 13 bases between. This CDR3 has 17 amino acids. From germline, CDR1 is SGHVS and CDR2 FQNEAQ. In DNA form, the CDR3 reads TGTGCCAGCAGCTTAGGCGGAGGTTTTAACTCTGGAAACACCATATATTTT. This translates into CASSLGGGFNSGNTIYF.

The chain uses TRBV19 and TRBJ2-3, with a tentative D call TRBD2 (6 bases). CDR1 is LNHDA, CDR2 SQIVND, per germline (reference sequence). V shed 9 bases and J shed 1 base, with 20 bases lying between them. This CDR3 contains 16 residues. CDR3 in DNA: TGTGCCAGACTAATCTCACCGGGAGTTGGCACAGATACGCAGTATTTT. This codes for CARLISPGVGTDTQYF.